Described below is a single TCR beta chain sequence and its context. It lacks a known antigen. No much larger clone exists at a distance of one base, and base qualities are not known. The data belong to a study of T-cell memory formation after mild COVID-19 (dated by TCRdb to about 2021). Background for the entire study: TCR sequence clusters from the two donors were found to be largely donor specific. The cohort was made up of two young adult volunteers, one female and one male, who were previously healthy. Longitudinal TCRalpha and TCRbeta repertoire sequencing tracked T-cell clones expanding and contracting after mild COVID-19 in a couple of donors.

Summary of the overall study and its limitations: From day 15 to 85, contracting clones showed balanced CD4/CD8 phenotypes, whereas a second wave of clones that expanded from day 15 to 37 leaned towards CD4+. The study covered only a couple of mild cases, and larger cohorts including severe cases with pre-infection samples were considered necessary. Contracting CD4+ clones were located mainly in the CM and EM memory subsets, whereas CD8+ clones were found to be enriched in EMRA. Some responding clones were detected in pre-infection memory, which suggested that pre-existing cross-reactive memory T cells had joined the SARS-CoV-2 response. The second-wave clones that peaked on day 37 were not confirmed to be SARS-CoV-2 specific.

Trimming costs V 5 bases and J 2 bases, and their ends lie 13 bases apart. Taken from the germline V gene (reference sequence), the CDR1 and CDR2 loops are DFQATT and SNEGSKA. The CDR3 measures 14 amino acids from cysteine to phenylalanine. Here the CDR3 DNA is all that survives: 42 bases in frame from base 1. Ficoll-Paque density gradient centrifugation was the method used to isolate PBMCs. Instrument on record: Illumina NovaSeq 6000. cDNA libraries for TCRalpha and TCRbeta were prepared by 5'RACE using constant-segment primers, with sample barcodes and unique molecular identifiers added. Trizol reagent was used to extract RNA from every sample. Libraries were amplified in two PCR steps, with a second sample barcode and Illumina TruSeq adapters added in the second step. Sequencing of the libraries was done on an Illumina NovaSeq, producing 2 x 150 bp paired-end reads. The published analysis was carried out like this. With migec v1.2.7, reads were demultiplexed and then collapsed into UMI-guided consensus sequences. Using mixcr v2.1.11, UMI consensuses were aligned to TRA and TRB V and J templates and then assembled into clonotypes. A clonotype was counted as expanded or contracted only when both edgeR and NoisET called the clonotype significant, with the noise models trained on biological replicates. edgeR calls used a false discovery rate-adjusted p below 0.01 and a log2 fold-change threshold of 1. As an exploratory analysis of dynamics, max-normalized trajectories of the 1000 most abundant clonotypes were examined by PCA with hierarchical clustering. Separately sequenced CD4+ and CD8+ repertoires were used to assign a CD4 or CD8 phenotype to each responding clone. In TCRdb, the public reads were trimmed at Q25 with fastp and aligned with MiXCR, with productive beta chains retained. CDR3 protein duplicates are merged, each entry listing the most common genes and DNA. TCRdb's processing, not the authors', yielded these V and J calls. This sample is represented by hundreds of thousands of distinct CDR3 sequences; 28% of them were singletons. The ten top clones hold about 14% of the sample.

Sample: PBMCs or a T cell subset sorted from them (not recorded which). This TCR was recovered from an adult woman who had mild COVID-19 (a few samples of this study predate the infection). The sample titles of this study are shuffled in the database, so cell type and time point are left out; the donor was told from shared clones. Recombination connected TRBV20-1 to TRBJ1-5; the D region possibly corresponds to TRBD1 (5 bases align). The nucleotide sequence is TGCAGTGCTTTACGGGGGGGAGGCAATCAGCCCCAGCATTTT. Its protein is CSALRGGGNQPQHF.